The sequence of this T cell receptor beta chain was determined in a study of post-analysis software for immune sequencing data. General study results and limits: For normalized Chao1 diversity, multiple sclerosis patients scored significantly lower than controls did. Among 5 or 6 TRBV segments more frequent in patients than controls were TRBV5-6, TRBV5-1 and TRBV20-1. Under the F measure, samples that were prepared in one batch clustered strongly together.

This clonotype has only a few counts. The antigen is undetermined. Prepared libraries of TCR beta cDNA carried unique molecular identifiers. Starting from about 0.98 to 11 million T cells, the study yielded 460,000 or so cDNA molecules. TCRdb passed the PCR reads through MiXCR, listing each CDR3 protein once. The sample holds 740,000 or so distinct CDR3 sequences, 53% seen once. Trimming pared 4 bases from V and 0 bases from J, leaving 14 bases between. The germline V gene has CDR1 ENHRY and CDR2 SYGVKD. The CDR3 is made up of 16 amino acids. This clonotype was obtained from a girl aged 5-17 years with multiple sclerosis. Sequencing was carried out using blood. V gene TRBV10-3 combines with J gene TRBJ2-3; tentatively, D is TRBD2 (5 bases). The CDR3 region is CAISVRGLSSTDTQYF. The CDR3 nucleotides read TGTGCCATCAGTGTCAGAGGACTCTCTAGCACAGATACGCAGTATTTT.